Listed below are T cell receptor beta chains from one sample, sequenced in a study of shared clonotypes between healthy human individuals. The assay was immunoSEQ multiplex PCR, and TCRdb's table has in-frame clones only and misses some. The sample contains 2 million to 2.5 million clones, roughly 95% of which appear only once. The sequencing sample was made of naive CD4+ T cells sorted from blood. The receptor set was obtained from a man younger than 30 in good health. CDR3s include the opening cysteine and the closing phenylalanine or tryptophan. A D gene is named only where the DNA matches it firmly. Clone size is given for some rows only: seen once, a few or many times, or a class if the clone is expanded.

length,V,size,D,J,DNA,CDR3
15,TRBV6-1,NA,NA,TRBJ2-3,TGTGCCAGCAGTGAATCATGGCTAGTTGCGAATACGCAGTATTTT,CASSESWLVANTQYF
11,TRBV6-1,NA,TRBD2,TRBJ2-7,TGTGCCAGCAGACTCAGCGGGACTCAGTACTTC,CASRLSGTQYF
13,TRBV6-1,once,NA,TRBJ2-5,TGTGCCAGCAGAAATAGCGGTCAAGAGACCCAGTACTTC,CASRNSGQETQYF
15,TRBV18,NA,TRBD1,TRBJ1-1,TGTGCCAGCTCACCAAAGGGACAGCAGAACACTGAAGCTTTCTTT,CASSPKGQQNTEAFF
14,TRBV5-1,NA,NA,TRBJ2-7,TGCGCCAGCAGCTTGGCCGCGGTTCCGGGCGAGCAGTACTTC,CASSLAAVPGEQYF
15,TRBV5-1,NA,TRBD1,TRBJ2-5,TGCGCCAGCAGCTACAGGACAGGGGGCCAAGAGACCCAGTACTTC,CASSYRTGGQETQYF
16,TRBV2,NA,NA,TRBJ2-1,TGTGCCAGCAGTGTAAACGGGTATCGCTCCGGGGATGAGCAGTTCTTC,CASSVNGYRSGDEQFF
12,TRBV29-1,NA,TRBD2,TRBJ2-1,TGCAGCGCGCGGGAGGGCCTGAATGAGCAGTTCTTC,CSAREGLNEQFF
15,TRBV7-9,NA,NA,TRBJ2-7,TGTGCCAGCAGCTTCGGACAGATGGCTCCCTACGAGCAGTACTTC,CASSFGQMAPYEQYF
15,TRBV5-4,NA,NA,TRBJ1-6,TGTGCCAGCAGCTTGGTGGGGGGGGGTAATTCACCCCTCCACTTT,CASSLVGGGNSPLHF
15,TRBV5-5,NA,TRBD2,TRBJ2-7,TGTGCCAGCAGCTTGACTAGCGGAGCGTCCTACGAGCAGTACTTC,CASSLTSGASYEQYF
14,TRBV18,NA,NA,TRBJ2-7,TGTGCCAGCTCAACAGGGCGACAGTCCTACGAGCAGTACTTC,CASSTGRQSYEQYF
15,TRBV6-6,NA,TRBD1,TRBJ1-5,TGTGCCAGCAGCCGAACCGGGACAGGGGAACAGCCCCAGCATTTT,CASSRTGTGEQPQHF
16,TRBV18,NA,NA,TRBJ1-6,TGTGCCAGCTCACCGAGGACCATCTTTTGGGATTCACCCCTCCACTTT,CASSPRTIFWDSPLHF
16,TRBV5-1,NA,NA,TRBJ2-7,TGCGCCAGCAGCTTGGGCCCCGGGACAGGCGGGGGCGAGCAGTACTTC,CASSLGPGTGGGEQYF
14,TRBV7-2,NA,NA,TRBJ2-7,TGTGCCAGCAGCTTAACCTCGGGGACGGGGGAGCAGTACTTC,CASSLTSGTGEQYF
15,TRBV6-5,NA,NA,TRBJ2-2,TGTGCCAGCAGTTACTGGCAGGCGAACACCGGGGAGCTGTTTTTT,CASSYWQANTGELFF
15,TRBV2,NA,TRBD2,TRBJ2-7,TGTGCCAGCAGTGATCCGGGGGAGAGAGCGGGAGAGCAGTACTTC,CASSDPGERAGEQYF
12,TRBV5-6,NA,NA,TRBJ2-3,TGTGCCAGCAGCTTGGACCTAGGCACGCAGTATTTT,CASSLDLGTQYF
15,TRBV9,few,NA,TRBJ1-2,TGTGCCAGCAGCATACAGGGATCCCCTAACTATGGCTACACCTTC,CASSIQGSPNYGYTF
13,TRBV2,NA,TRBD1,TRBJ1-4,TGTGCCAGCAAGAGGACAGGGAGAGAAAAACTGTTTTTT,CASKRTGREKLFF
13,TRBV29-1,NA,TRBD1,TRBJ2-7,TGCAGCGCCGGGGACAGGGGCTCCTACGAGCAGTACTTC,CSAGDRGSYEQYF
14,TRBV6-1,NA,TRBD1,TRBJ1-2,TGTGCCAGCAGTCAGACAGGGAGAGGAAATGGCTACACCTTC,CASSQTGRGNGYTF
14,TRBV13,NA,TRBD2,TRBJ2-7,TGTGCCAGCAACCGGGGAGCGGGGGGCTACGAGCAGTACTTC,CASNRGAGGYEQYF
12,TRBV18,NA,NA,TRBJ1-6,TGTGCCAGCTCACCACCTAATTCACCCCTCCACTTT,CASSPPNSPLHF
13,TRBV7-6,NA,NA,TRBJ2-5,TGTGCCAGCAGCTTGACAGGCCGTGGGGACCAGTACTTC,CASSLTGRGDQYF
15,TRBV30,NA,TRBD1,TRBJ2-3,TGTGCCTGGAGTAGGGGGCAGGTTCAATTAGATACGCAGTATTTT,CAWSRGQVQLDTQYF
16,TRBV11-2,NA,NA,TRBJ1-3,TGTGCCAGCAGCTTAGATACCGGGGTTTCTGGAAACACCATATATTTT,CASSLDTGVSGNTIYF
14,TRBV7-8,NA,NA,TRBJ1-2,TGTGCCAGCAGCCCGTCGGGGGGAAACTATGGCTACACCTTC,CASSPSGGNYGYTF
15,TRBV6-1,NA,NA,TRBJ1-1,TGTGCCAGCAGCGGGGCAGAGCTCATGAACACTGAAGCTTTCTTT,CASSGAELMNTEAFF
14,TRBV2,NA,NA,TRBJ2-1,TGTGCCAGCAGTTACCGACTAGGTGGCAATGAGCAGTTCTTC,CASSYRLGGNEQFF
16,TRBV5-1,NA,TRBD1,TRBJ2-5,TGCGCCAGCAGCCCCCAGAGGGGGCCGTCGGGTGAGACCCAGTACTTC,CASSPQRGPSGETQYF
14,TRBV21-1,NA,NA,TRBJ1-1,TGTGCCAGCAGCGACGGACCGCCGAACACTGAAGCTTTCTTT,CASSDGPPNTEAFF
14,TRBV6-5,once,NA,TRBJ1-2,TGTGCCAGCAGTTACTCGGCCGCTGACTATGGCTACACCTTC,CASSYSAADYGYTF
15,TRBV10-1,NA,TRBD1,TRBJ2-3,TGCGCCAGCAGTGAAGGGACAGGGGTCACAGATACGCAGTATTTT,CASSEGTGVTDTQYF
15,TRBV11-2,once,NA,TRBJ1-6,TGTGCCAGCAGCTGGGGGGTGACCTATAATTCACCCCTCCACTTT,CASSWGVTYNSPLHF
17,TRBV5-1,NA,TRBD1,TRBJ2-1,TGCGCCAGCAGCTTGGGTGGGACAGGGGGCTACTACAATGAGCAGTTCTTC,CASSLGGTGGYYNEQFF
17,TRBV4-3,NA,TRBD1,TRBJ1-6,TGCGCCAGCAGCCACGGGACAGGGGGCTCCTATAATTCACCCCTCCACTTT,CASSHGTGGSYNSPLHF
15,TRBV18,once,NA,TRBJ1-6,TGTGCCAGCTCACCTTCCCGCGTGGAGCGGATAGCCCTCCACTTT,CASSPSRVERIALHF
16,TRBV18,NA,NA,TRBJ2-1,TGTGCCAGCTCACCACCGGGGCAGGGGATCTACAATGAGCAGTTCTTC,CASSPPGQGIYNEQFF
15,TRBV4-3,NA,NA,TRBJ2-3,TGCGCCAGCAGCCCAAACCTCGTCGCAGGGGATACGCAGTATTTT,CASSPNLVAGDTQYF
15,TRBV5-1,once,NA,TRBJ1-6,TGCGCCAGCAGCAACCGGACATCTAGTAATTCACCCCTCCACTTT,CASSNRTSSNSPLHF
15,TRBV5-1,NA,TRBD1,TRBJ2-2,TGCGCCAGCAGCACCCGACAGGGGGCCGCCGGGGAGCTGTTTTTT,CASSTRQGAAGELFF
14,TRBV5-4,NA,NA,TRBJ2-2,TGTGCCAGCAGCTTAGGGCAGGGCACCGGGGAGCTGTTTTTT,CASSLGQGTGELFF